The rows below give T cell receptor beta chains drawn from one sample of a study of T cell responses to AZD1222 COVID-19 vaccine. The repertoire was sequenced with immunoSEQ multiplex PCR; TCRdb's copy has only in-frame clones and lacks some. This sample has about 30,000 clones, with about nine tenths found just once. This specimen was peripheral blood, taken on day 0 of AZD1222 vaccination. The origin of the receptors is an adult in good health. Both conserved end residues are part of each CDR3. A D gene is named only where the DNA matches it firmly. Not all rows give a size; the values are once, few, many and, for expanded clones, a class.

d_gene	abundance	v_gene	j_gene	CDR3nt	CDR3aa
.	.	TRBV20-1	TRBJ1-1	TGCAGTGCTAGTCATGAGAGAGATGAAGCTTTCTTT	CSASHERDEAFF
.	.	TRBV19	TRBJ1-5	TGTGCCAGTTCCGACCGGTATCAGCCCCAGCATTTT	CASSDRYQPQHF
.	.	TRBV7-2	TRBJ2-2	TGTGCCAGCACCGTACTAGGGTCGAACACCGGGGAGCTGTTTTTT	CASTVLGSNTGELFF
.	.	TRBV7-2	TRBJ2-7	TGTGCCAGCAGCTTAGACCCGGCCGACTACGAGCAGTACTTC	CASSLDPADYEQYF
.	.	TRBV5-1	TRBJ1-1	TGCGCCAGCAGCTTGCGTCGAGAGGAAGCTTTCTTT	CASSLRREEAFF
.	.	TRBV29-1	TRBJ1-1	TGCAGCGTTGAAACTCTCGGAGGGTTTGAAGCTTTCTTT	CSVETLGGFEAFF
TRBD1	.	TRBV5-1	TRBJ1-6	TGCGCCAGCAGCTTGGATCACAGGGGGCTGTCACCCCTCCACTTT	CASSLDHRGLSPLHF
.	.	TRBV6-2/TRBV6-3	TRBJ1-6	TGTGCCAGCAGTTACGCCACTAATTCACCCCTCCACTTT	CASSYATNSPLHF
.	.	TRBV4-2	TRBJ1-5	TGTGCCAGCAGCCAAGGGGGGGAGGGCAGGCAGCCCCAGCATTTT	CASSQGGEGRQPQHF
.	.	TRBV7-2	TRBJ1-2	TGTGCCAGCAGCTTAGACGGGAACAGACATGGCTACACCTTC	CASSLDGNRHGYTF
TRBD1	once	TRBV6-2/TRBV6-3	TRBJ2-3	TGTGCCAGCAGTTCGGGACAGGGAAGCACAGATACGCAGTATTTT	CASSSGQGSTDTQYF
TRBD1	.	TRBV9	TRBJ1-2	TGTGCCAGCAGCGTTGTACAGGGGGGCTCTGGCTACACCTTC	CASSVVQGGSGYTF
.	.	TRBV5-6	TRBJ2-7	TGTGCCAGCAGCTTGGTTGGGTTCCGGGACTACGAGCAGTACTTC	CASSLVGFRDYEQYF
TRBD1	.	TRBV7-2	TRBJ1-3	TGTGCCAGCAGCCGGACAGGGGATGGAAACACCATATATTTT	CASSRTGDGNTIYF
TRBD1	few	TRBV7-6	TRBJ1-4	TGTGCCAGCAGCAGATGGTCCCGGGACAGGGCAACTAATGAAAAACTGTTTTTT	CASSRWSRDRATNEKLFF
TRBD2	.	TRBV6-2/TRBV6-3	TRBJ2-7	TGTGCCAGCAGTTGGGCTAGCGGTTACGAGCAGTACTTC	CASSWASGYEQYF
.	.	TRBV6-5	TRBJ2-7	TGTGCCAGCAGTTACTCGGGGGGGGCAAGCCACGAGCAGTACTTC	CASSYSGGASHEQYF
TRBD1	few	TRBV7-2	TRBJ1-5	TGTGCCAGCAGCTTAGACTTCGGACAGGGTCAACATTTT	CASSLDFGQGQHF
.	.	TRBV6-5	TRBJ1-5	TGTGCCAGCAGTTATGGGCGGCCGGGGGAGGGTCAGCCCCAGCATTTT	CASSYGRPGEGQPQHF
TRBD2	.	TRBV4-2	TRBJ2-2	TGTGCCAGCAGCCAAGAAGTATGGGGGGGTGGAACCGGGGAGCTGTTTTTT	CASSQEVWGGGTGELFF
.	.	TRBV7-2	TRBJ1-1	TGTGCCAGCAGGCTCCGAGGTGAAGCTTTCTTT	CASRLRGEAFF
.	.	TRBV7-5	TRBJ1-1	TGTGCCAGAAGCCCGTCGCAGAACACTGAAGCTTTCTTT	CARSPSQNTEAFF
TRBD2	few	TRBV6-2/TRBV6-3	TRBJ2-1	TGTGCCAGCAGTTACGCGGGGGGCTCCTACAATGAGCAGTTCTTC	CASSYAGGSYNEQFF
.	.	TRBV9	TRBJ1-6	TGTGCCAGCAGCGTAGAGGCGCCAGGGAGCTCCTATAATTCACCCCTCCACTTT	CASSVEAPGSSYNSPLHF
TRBD1	once	TRBV4-2	TRBJ1-5	TGTGCCAGCAGCCAATCGGACAGGTCTGGGGATCAGCCCCAGCATTTT	CASSQSDRSGDQPQHF
.	.	TRBV7-8	TRBJ1-1	TGTGCCAGCAGCTTAAGGGGGATAGAGGATCAAGCTTTCTTT	CASSLRGIEDQAFF
.	.	TRBV19	TRBJ1-5	TGTGCCAGTAGTATAGCTAGTGGGTTGAGCAATCAGCCCCAGCATTTT	CASSIASGLSNQPQHF
TRBD1	.	TRBV19	TRBJ1-5	TGTGCCAGTAGTACCCGGACAGGGGATCAGCCCCAGCATTTT	CASSTRTGDQPQHF
.	.	TRBV4-2	TRBJ1-1	TGTGCCAGCAGCCAAGATCTGACAGCGAGAGCCCGGGTCAACACTGAAGCTTTCTTT	CASSQDLTARARVNTEAFF
TRBD2	once	TRBV7-2	TRBJ2-7	TGTGCCAGCAGCTTAGAATTGACTAGCGGGGGAATATCCTACGAGCAGTACTTC	CASSLELTSGGISYEQYF
.	once	TRBV27	TRBJ1-2	TGTGCCAGCAGCCGCTTTGGGGGGCGGAACTATGGCTACACCTTC	CASSRFGGRNYGYTF
.	.	TRBV19	TRBJ2-3	TGTGCCAGTAGTATTCAGGGAAGTAGCACAGATACGCAGTATTTT	CASSIQGSSTDTQYF
TRBD2	.	TRBV10-3	TRBJ2-3	TGTGCCATCGGGAGCGGGGGGGCTGGAGATACGCAGTATTTT	CAIGSGGAGDTQYF
.	few	TRBV27	TRBJ1-5	TGTGCCAGCAGATCAGGGGTGATTAGCAATCAGCCCCAGCATTTT	CASRSGVISNQPQHF
TRBD2	.	TRBV10-3	TRBJ2-1	TGTGCCACGGAAAAGGTTCTAGCGGGGGGGGCCGGTGAGCAGTTCTTC	CATEKVLAGGAGEQFF
TRBD2	.	TRBV3-1/TRBV3-2	TRBJ2-3	TGTGCCAGCAGCCTCCGTTCCTCACTAGCGGGGGGGATCAGCACAGATACGCAGTATTTT	CASSLRSSLAGGISTDTQYF
.	.	TRBV5-1	TRBJ1-1	TGCGCCAGCAGCCGGGAAGGGGTTGAAGCTTTCTTT	CASSREGVEAFF
.	.	TRBV3-1/TRBV3-2	TRBJ1-2	TGTGCCAGCAGCCAAGAACAGTTCTATGGCTACACCTTC	CASSQEQFYGYTF
TRBD1	.	TRBV4-3	TRBJ1-6	TGCGCCAGCAGCCGAGCCTTACCTTCGAGACAGGGCGGGGAGTATAATTCACCCCTCCACTTT	CASSRALPSRQGGEYNSPLHF
.	.	TRBV6-5	TRBJ1-6	TGTGCCAGCAGCCTTTCGTGGGGGGGATCTTCACCCCTCCACTTT	CASSLSWGGSSPLHF
.	few	TRBV18	TRBJ2-5	TGTGCCAGCTCACAAAAAGAGACCCAGTACTTC	CASSQKETQYF
.	.	TRBV11-2	TRBJ1-2	TGTGCCAGCAGGGTAACCGGGACAAACTATGGCTACACCTTC	CASRVTGTNYGYTF
.	.	TRBV2	TRBJ2-7	TGTGCCAGCAGTGAAGAGAGTCGCGGCGAGCAGTACTTC	CASSEESRGEQYF
.	once	TRBV29-1	TRBJ2-7	TGCAGCGTTGGGCAGGCGCACGAGCAGTACTTC	CSVGQAHEQYF
.	.	TRBV6-5	TRBJ1-1	TGTGCCAGCAGAAAAGCCCCCTCTGAAGCTTTCTTT	CASRKAPSEAFF
.	few	TRBV27	TRBJ1-2	TGTGCCAGCAGTCGGACGGGACATACTAACTATGGCTACACCTTC	CASSRTGHTNYGYTF
.	.	TRBV6-2/TRBV6-3	TRBJ1-1	TGTGCCAGCAGTTACACCCCCTTAAACAGGGCCTGGGACACTGAAGCTTTCTTT	CASSYTPLNRAWDTEAFF
.	.	TRBV5-5	TRBJ2-1	TGTGCCAGCAGCTTGGATGGGTTCTACAATGAGCAGTTCTTC	CASSLDGFYNEQFF
TRBD1	.	TRBV12-3/TRBV12-4	TRBJ1-2	TGTGCCAGCAGTTCGACAGGGATGGGAGGCTACACCTTC	CASSSTGMGGYTF
TRBD1	.	TRBV10-3	TRBJ1-1	TGTGCCATCAGTGCTGGACAGGGAAACACTGAAGCTTTCTTT	CAISAGQGNTEAFF
TRBD2	.	TRBV19	TRBJ2-5	TGTGCCAGTAGTGTTAGCGGGGGAGACTACCTAAAGACCCAGTACTTC	CASSVSGGDYLKTQYF
.	.	TRBV30	TRBJ1-4	TGTGCCTGGGCAGGGGTAATGGATGAAAAACTGTTTTTT	CAWAGVMDEKLFF
.	.	TRBV7-2	TRBJ2-5	TGTGCCAGCAGCTTAGGATCCGGGGAGACCCAGTACTTC	CASSLGSGETQYF